This T cell receptor (beta chain) was sequenced for a study of blood T cell repertoires in COVID-19. Study-level background: COVID-19 samples collected from the United States, Italy and Spain covered acute and convalescent phases. T cells, B-cell-depleted T cells, or PBMCs supplied cDNA or gDNA.

This CDR3 comprises 14 residues. This clone was detected a few times. Original methodology: Scientists estimated how many nucleated cells there were by amplifying reference gene primers. Profiling relied on immunoSEQ multiplex PCR, and the TCRdb table lists in-frame clones only, not all of them. The D gene and trimming were derived from the DNA, and the V and J assignments and clone size from that table. Counted here are around 100,000 clones, about 84% occurring once; the ten biggest clones make up about 1.6%. The sample taken for sequencing was peripheral blood. This TCR was sampled from a man between 45 and 60 years old with acute or convalescent COVID-19. The chain recombines TRBV21-1 with TRBJ1-1; TRBD1, as called in the table, went unchecked against the DNA. TRBV21-1 is deemed a pseudogene. CDR3 nucleotide sequence: TGTGCCAGCAGCTCCCGGACAGGGGACACTGAAGCTTTCTTT. This encodes CASSSRTGDTEAFF.